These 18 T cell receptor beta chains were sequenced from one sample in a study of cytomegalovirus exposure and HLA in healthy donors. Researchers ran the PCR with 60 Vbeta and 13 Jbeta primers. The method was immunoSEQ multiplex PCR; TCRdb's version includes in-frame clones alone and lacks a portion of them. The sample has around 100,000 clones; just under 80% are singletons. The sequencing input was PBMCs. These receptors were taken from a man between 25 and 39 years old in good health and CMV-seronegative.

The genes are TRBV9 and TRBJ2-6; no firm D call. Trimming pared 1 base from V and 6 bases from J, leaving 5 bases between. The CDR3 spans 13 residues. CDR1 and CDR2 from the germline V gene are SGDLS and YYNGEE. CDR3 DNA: TGTGCCAGCAGCGTATCCGTGGCCAACGTCCTGACTTTC. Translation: CASSVSVANVLTF.

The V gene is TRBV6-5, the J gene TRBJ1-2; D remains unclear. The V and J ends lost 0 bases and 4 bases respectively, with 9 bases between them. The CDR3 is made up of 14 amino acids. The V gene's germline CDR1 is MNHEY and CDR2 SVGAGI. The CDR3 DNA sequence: TGTGCCAGCAGTTACTCAAAGTCCAGCTATGGCTACACCTTC. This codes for CASSYSKSSYGYTF.

CDR3 DNA: TGTGCCAGCTCAAGTCGGGGGTTCGGCACAGATACGCAGTATTTT. Its translation is CASSSRGFGTDTQYF. The chain uses TRBV6-6 and TRBJ2-3; a weak D match, TRBD2 (6 bases). V was cut by 8 bases and J by 1 base, with 16 bases left in between. The CDR3 contains 15 residues. Germline CDR1 and CDR2: MNHNY and SVGAGI (reference sequence).

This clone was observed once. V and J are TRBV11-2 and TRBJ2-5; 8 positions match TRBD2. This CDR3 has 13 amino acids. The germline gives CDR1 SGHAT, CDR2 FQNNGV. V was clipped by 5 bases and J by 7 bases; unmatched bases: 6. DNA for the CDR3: TGTGCCAGCAGCCCGGGGGGGGAAGGGACCCAGTACTTC. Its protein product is CASSPGGEGTQYF.

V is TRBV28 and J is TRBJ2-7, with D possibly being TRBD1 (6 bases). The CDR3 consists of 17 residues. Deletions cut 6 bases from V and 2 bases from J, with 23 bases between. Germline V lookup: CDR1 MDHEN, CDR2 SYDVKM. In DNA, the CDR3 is TGTGCCAGCAGGCCCCCTACTCGGACAGCCTACACCTACGAGCAGTACTTC. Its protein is CASRPPTRTAYTYEQYF.

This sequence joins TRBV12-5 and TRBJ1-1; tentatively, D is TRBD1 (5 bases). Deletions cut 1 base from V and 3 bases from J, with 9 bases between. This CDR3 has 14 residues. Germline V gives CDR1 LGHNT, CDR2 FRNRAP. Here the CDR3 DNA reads TGTGCTAGTGGTTTGGGACAGTTTCACACTGAAGCTTTCTTT. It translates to CASGLGQFHTEAFF.

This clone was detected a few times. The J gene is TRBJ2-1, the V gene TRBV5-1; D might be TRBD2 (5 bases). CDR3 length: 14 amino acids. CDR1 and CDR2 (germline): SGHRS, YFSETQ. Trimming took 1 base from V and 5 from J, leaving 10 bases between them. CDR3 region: CASSLRGLDNEQFF. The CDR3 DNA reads TGCGCCAGCAGCTTGCGAGGGCTAGACAATGAGCAGTTCTTC.

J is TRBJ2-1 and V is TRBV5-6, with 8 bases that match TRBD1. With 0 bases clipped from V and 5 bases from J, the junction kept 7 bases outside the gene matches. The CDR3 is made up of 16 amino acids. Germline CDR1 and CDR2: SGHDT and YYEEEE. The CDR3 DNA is TGTGCCAGCAGCTTGGGACAGGGGAGTGGGAACAATGAGCAGTTCTTC. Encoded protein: CASSLGQGSGNNEQFF. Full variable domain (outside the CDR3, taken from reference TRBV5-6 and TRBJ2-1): DAGVTQSPTHLIKTRGQQVTLRCSPKSGHDTVSWYQQALGQGPQFIFQYYEEEERQRGNFPDRFSGHQFPNYSSELNVNALLLGDSALYLCASSLGQGSGNNEQFFGPGTRLTVL.

The CDR3 loop reads CASSQDSGLAGRSYNEQFF. CDR3 sequence (DNA): TGTGCCAGCAGCCAAGATTCGGGGCTAGCGGGACGCTCCTACAATGAGCAGTTCTTC. This sequence joins TRBV4-2 and TRBJ2-1; 9 bases agree with TRBD2. J lost 0 bases, V lost 0 bases, and 9 bases had no gene match. This CDR3 is built from 19 residues. CDR1 and CDR2 from the germline V gene are LGHNA and YNFKEQ.

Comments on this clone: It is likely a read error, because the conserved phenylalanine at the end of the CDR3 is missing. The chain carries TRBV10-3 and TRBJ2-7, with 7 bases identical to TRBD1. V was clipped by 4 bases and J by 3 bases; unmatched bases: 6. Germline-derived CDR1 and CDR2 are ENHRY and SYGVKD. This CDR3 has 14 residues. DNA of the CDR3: TGTGCCATCAGTGTAGTCCCAGGGGGCTACGAGCAGTACCTC. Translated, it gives CAISVVPGGYEQYL.

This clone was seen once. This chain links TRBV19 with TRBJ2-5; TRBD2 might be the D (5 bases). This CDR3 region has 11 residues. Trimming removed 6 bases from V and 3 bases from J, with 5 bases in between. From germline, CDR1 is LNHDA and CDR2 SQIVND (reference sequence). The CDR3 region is CASRGEETQYF. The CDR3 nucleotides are TGTGCCAGTAGGGGAGAAGAGACCCAGTACTTC.

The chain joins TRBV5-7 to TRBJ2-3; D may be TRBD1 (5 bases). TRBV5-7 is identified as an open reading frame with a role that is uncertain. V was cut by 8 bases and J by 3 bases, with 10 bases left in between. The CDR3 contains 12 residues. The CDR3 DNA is TGTGCCAGGCATAAGGGGACAGATACGCAGTATTTT. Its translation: CARHKGTDTQYF.

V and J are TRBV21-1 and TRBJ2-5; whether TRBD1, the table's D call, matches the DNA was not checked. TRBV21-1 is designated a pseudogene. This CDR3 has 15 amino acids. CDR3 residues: CASTRWTEIQETQYF. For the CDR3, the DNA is TGTGCCAGTACCAGATGGACAGAGATCCAAGAGACCCAGTACTTC.

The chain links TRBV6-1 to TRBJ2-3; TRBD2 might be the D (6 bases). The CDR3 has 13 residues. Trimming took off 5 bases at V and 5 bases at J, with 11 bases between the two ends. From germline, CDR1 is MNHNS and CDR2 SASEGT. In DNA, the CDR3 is TGTGCCAGCAGTCCGGACTATAGAGATACGCAGTATTTT. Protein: CASSPDYRDTQYF.

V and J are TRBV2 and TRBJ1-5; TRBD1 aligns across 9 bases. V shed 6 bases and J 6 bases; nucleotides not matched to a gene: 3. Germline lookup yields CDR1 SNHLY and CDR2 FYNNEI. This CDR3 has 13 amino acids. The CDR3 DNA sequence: TGTGCCAGCAGCAGGGACAGGGCTCAGCCCCAGCATTTT. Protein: CASSRDRAQPQHF.

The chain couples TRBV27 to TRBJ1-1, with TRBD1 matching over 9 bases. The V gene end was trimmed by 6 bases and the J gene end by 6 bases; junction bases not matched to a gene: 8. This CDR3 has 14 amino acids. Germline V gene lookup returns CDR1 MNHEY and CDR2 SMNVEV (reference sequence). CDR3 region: CASRRGTGWAEAFF. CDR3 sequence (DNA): TGTGCCAGCAGGCGCGGGACAGGGTGGGCTGAAGCTTTCTTT.

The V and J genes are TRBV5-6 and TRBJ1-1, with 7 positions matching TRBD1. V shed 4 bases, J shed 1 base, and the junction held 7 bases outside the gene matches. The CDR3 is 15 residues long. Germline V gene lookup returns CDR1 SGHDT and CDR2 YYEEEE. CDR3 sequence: CASSPPGQKNTEAFF. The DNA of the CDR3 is TGTGCCAGCAGCCCGCCGGGACAGAAGAACACTGAAGCTTTCTTT.

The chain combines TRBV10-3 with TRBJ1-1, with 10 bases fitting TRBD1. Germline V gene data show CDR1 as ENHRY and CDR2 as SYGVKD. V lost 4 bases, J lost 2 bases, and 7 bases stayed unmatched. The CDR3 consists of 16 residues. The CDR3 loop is CAISAGQGRGNTEAFF. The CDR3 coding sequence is TGTGCCATCAGTGCGGGACAGGGGAGGGGTAACACTGAAGCTTTCTTT.